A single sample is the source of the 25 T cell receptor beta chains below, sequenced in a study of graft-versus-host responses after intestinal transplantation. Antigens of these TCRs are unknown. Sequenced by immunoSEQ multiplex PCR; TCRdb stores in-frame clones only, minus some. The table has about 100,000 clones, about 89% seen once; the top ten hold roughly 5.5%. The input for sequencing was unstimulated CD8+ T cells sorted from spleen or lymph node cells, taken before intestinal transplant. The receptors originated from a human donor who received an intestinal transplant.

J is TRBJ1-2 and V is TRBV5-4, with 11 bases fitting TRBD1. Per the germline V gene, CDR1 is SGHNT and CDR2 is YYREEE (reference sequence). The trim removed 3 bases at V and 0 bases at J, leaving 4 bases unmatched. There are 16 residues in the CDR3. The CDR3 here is CASSWGQGESNYGYTF. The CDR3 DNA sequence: TGTGCCAGCAGCTGGGGACAGGGGGAGTCTAACTATGGCTACACCTTC.

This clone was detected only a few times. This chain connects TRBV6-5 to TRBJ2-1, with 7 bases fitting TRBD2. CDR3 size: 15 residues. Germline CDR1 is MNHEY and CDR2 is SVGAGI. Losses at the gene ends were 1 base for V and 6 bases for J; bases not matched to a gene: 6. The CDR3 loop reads CASSYFHSGANEQFF. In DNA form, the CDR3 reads TGTGCCAGCAGTTACTTCCACAGCGGGGCCAATGAGCAGTTCTTC.

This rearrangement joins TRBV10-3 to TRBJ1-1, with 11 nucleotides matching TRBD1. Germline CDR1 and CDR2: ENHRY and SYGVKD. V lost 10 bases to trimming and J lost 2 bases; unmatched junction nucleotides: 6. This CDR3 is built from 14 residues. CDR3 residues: CATGTGGFNTEAFF. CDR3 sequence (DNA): TGTGCCACCGGGACAGGGGGGTTTAACACTGAAGCTTTCTTT.

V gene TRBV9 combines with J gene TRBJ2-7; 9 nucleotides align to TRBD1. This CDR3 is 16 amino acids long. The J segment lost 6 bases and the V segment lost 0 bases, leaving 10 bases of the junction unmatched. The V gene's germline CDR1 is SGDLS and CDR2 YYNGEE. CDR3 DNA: TGTGCCAGCAGCGTAGTGGAGACAGGGGGAGTCTCCGAGCAGTACTTC. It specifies CASSVVETGGVSEQYF.

The CDR3 reads CATGFGTSGGAREQFF. The DNA for the CDR3 is TGTGCCACCGGCTTCGGAACTAGCGGGGGGGCGCGAGAGCAGTTCTTC. The rearrangement joins TRBV2 to TRBJ2-1, with TRBD2 identical over 13 bases. The CDR3 is 16 amino acids. Germline V gene lookup returns CDR1 SNHLY and CDR2 FYNNEI. With 10 bases clipped from V and 10 bases from J, the junction kept 16 bases outside the gene matches. Full variable domain (rest looked up from reference TRBV2 and TRBJ2-1): EPEVTQTPSHQVTQMGQEVILRCVPISNHLYFYWYRQILGQKVEFLVSFYNNEISEKSEIFDDQFSVERPDGSNFTLKIRSTKLEDSAMYFCATGFGTSGGAREQFFGPGTRLTVL.

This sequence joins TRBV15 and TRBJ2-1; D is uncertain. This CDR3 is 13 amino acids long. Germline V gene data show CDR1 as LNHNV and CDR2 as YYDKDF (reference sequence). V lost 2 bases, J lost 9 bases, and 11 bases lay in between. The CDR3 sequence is CATSRPALGEQFF. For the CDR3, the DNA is TGTGCCACCAGCAGACCGGCCTTGGGTGAGCAGTTCTTC.

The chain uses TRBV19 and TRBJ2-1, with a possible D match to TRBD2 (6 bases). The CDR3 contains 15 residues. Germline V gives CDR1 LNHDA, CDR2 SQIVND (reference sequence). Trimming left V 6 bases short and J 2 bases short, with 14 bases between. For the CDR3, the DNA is TGTGCCAGTAGCACGGGGCGGGGTCCCTACAATGAGCAGTTCTTC. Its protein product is CASSTGRGPYNEQFF.

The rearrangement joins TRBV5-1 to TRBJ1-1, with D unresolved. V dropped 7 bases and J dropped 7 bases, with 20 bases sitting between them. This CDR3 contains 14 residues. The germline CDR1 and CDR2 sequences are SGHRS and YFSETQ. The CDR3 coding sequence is TGCGCCAGCCCACTTATGGCGGACGGAGATGAAGCTTTCTTT. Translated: CASPLMADGDEAFF.

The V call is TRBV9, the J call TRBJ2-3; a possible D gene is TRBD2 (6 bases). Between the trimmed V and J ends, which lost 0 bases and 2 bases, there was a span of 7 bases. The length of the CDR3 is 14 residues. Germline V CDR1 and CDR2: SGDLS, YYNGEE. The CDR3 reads CASSVAGVTDTQYF. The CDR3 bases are TGTGCCAGCAGCGTAGCGGGGGTCACAGATACGCAGTATTTT. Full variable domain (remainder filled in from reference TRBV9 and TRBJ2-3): DSGVTQTPKHLITATGQRVTLRCSPRSGDLSVYWYQQSLDQGLQFLIQYYNGEERAKGNILERFSAQQFPDLHSELNLSSLELGDSALYFCASSVAGVTDTQYFGPGTRLTVL.

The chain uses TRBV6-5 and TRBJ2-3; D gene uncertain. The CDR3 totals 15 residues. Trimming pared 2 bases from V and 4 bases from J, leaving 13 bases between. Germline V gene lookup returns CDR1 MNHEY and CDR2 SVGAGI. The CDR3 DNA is TGTGCCAGCAGTTACGCCGGATCGGCGGCAGATACGCAGTATTTT. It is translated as CASSYAGSAADTQYF.

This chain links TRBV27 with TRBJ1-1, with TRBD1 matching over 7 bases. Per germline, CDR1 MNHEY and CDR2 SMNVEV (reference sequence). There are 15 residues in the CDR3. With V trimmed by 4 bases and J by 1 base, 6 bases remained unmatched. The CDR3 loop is CASSSRGQQNTEAFF. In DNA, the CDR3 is TGTGCCAGCAGTTCCAGGGGACAGCAGAACACTGAAGCTTTCTTT.

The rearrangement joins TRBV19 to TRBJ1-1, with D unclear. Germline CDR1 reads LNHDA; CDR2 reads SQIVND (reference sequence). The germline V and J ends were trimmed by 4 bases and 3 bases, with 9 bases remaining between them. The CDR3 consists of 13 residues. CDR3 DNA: TGTGCCAGTAGTACCGGAGGGTACACTGAAGCTTTCTTT. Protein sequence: CASSTGGYTEAFF. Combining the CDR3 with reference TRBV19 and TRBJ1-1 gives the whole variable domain DGGITQSPKYLFRKEGQNVTLSCEQNLNHDAMYWYRQDPGQGLRLIYYSQIVNDFQKGDIAEGYSVSREKKESFPLTVTSAQKNPTAFYLCASSTGGYTEAFFGQGTRLTVV.

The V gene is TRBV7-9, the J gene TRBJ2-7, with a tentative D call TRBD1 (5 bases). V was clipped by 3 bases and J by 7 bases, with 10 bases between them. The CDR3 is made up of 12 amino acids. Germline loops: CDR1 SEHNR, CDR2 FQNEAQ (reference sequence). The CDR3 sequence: CASSLAGWEQYF. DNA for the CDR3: TGTGCCAGCAGCTTGGCAGGGTGGGAGCAGTACTTC.

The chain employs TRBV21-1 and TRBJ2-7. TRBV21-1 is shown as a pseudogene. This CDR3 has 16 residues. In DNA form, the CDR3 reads TGTGCCAGCAGCGGCACCCTATCGGCACTTGGCTACGAGCAGTACTTC. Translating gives CASSGTLSALGYEQYF.

In DNA, the CDR3 is TGTGCCAGCAGCTTGGGTGGAAGTGGTGAGCAGTTCTTC. Its translation: CASSLGGSGEQFF. V and J are TRBV5-4 and TRBJ2-1; D not certain. V lost 0 bases to trimming and J lost 9 bases, with 10 bases between them. Germline V CDR1 and CDR2: SGHNT, YYREEE (reference sequence). The CDR3 is 13 residues long.

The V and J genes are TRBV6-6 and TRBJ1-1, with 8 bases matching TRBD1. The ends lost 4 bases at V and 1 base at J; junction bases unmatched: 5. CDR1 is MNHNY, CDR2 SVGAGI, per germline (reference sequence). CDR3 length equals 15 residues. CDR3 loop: CASSLTDRANTEAFF. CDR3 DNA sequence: TGTGCCAGCAGTTTGACGGACAGGGCGAACACTGAAGCTTTCTTT.

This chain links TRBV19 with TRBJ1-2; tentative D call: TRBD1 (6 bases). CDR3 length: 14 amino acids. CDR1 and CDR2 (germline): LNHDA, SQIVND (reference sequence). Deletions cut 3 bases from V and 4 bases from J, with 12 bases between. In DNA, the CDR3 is TGTGCCAGTAGTATCGAACAGGGCATCTATGGCTACACCTTC. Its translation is CASSIEQGIYGYTF.

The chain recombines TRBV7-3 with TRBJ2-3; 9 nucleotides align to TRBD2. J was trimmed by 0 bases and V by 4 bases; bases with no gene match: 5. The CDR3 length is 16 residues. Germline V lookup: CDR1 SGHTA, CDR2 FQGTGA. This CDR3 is CASSSRLADSTDTQYF. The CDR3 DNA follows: TGTGCCAGCAGCTCCAGACTAGCGGATAGCACAGATACGCAGTATTTT.

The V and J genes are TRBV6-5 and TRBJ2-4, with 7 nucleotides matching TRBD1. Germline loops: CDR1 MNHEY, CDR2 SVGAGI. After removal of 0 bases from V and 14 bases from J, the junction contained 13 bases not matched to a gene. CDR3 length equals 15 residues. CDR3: CASSYSSNVGDREYF. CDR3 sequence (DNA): TGTGCCAGCAGTTACTCGAGTAATGTTGGGGACAGAGAGTACTTC.

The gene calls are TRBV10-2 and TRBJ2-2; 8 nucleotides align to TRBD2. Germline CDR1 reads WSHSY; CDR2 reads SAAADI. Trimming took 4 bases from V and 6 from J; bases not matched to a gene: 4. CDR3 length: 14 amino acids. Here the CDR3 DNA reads TGCGCCAGCAGTGCGGGGGGGGTACCCGGGGAGCTGTTTTTT. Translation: CASSAGGVPGELFF.

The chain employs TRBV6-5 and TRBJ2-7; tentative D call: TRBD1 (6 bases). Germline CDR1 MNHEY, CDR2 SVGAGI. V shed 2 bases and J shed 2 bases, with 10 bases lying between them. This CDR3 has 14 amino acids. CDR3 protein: CASSYPGHPYEQYF. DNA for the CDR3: TGTGCCAGCAGTTACCCGGGACACCCCTACGAGCAGTACTTC.

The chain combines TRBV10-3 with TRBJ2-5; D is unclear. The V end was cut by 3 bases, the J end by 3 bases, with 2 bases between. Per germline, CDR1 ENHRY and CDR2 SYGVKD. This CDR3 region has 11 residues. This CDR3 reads CAISDEETQYF. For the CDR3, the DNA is TGTGCCATCAGTGATGAAGAGACCCAGTACTTC.

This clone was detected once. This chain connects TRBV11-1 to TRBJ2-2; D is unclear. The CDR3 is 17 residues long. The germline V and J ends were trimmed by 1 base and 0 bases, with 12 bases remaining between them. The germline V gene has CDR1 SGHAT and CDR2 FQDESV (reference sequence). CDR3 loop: CASSLELGYANTGELFF. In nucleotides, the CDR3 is TGTGCCAGCAGCTTAGAGCTGGGGTACGCGAACACCGGGGAGCTGTTTTTT.

CDR3 DNA: TGTGCCAGCAGCTTAGAAGGCGAAGAGGTAGAGACCCAGTACTTC. Its protein product is CASSLEGEEVETQYF. J is TRBJ2-5 and V is TRBV7-9; D gene unclear. CDR1 is SEHNR, CDR2 FQNEAQ, per germline (reference sequence). The CDR3 length is 15 residues. V was cut by 1 base and J by 4 bases, with 13 bases left in between.

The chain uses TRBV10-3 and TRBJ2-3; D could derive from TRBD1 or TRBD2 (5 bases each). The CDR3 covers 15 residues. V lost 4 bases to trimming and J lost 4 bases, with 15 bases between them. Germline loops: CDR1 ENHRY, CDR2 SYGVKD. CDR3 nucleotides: TGTGCCATCAGTGCCCGGGACGAAAGATCAGATACGCAGTATTTT. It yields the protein CAISARDERSDTQYF.